The rows below give T cell receptor beta chains drawn from one sample of a study of CD8 T cells in Susac syndrome. In TCRdb, the immunoSEQ multiplex PCR reads were re-called with MiXCR into one record per CDR3 protein. The table records 120,000 or so distinct CDR3 sequences, around 94% of them present only once. Sequencing was carried out using CD8+ T cells from PBMCs. Receptors were obtained from a human donor with Susac syndrome. Each CDR3 is given with its conserved first and last residue. The D gene is left open where the match is weak. Clone sizes are given selectively: once, few, many, or a class where the clone is expanded.

cdr3_nt cdr3_aa clone_size j_call d_call v_call
TGTGCCAGCAGTTTACAGCCCGGGGCAGATACGCAGTATTTT CASSLQPGADTQYF . TRBJ2-3 . TRBV28
TGCAGCGTAGAGGGGACAGGGCACAACACTGAAGCTTTCTTT CSVEGTGHNTEAFF . TRBJ1-1 TRBD1 TRBV29-1
TGTGCCAGCTCACCTGGTGGGGCGGGAGACCAAGAGACCCAGTACTTC CASSPGGAGDQETQYF . TRBJ2-5 TRBD2 TRBV18
TGTGCCAGTAGAACCGGGACTTACAATGAGCAGTTCTTC CASRTGTYNEQFF . TRBJ2-1 . TRBV19
TGCAGTACACCGCCAGAAGGGGGAAGCTCCTACAATGAGCAGTTCTTC CSTPPEGGSSYNEQFF . TRBJ2-1 . TRBV20-1
TGCAGTGCTAGAGATCTACACTTCGCTAACAATGAGCAGTTCTTC CSARDLHFANNEQFF . TRBJ2-1 . TRBV20-1
TGTGCCAGCAGTGTGGGGTTTAGTCTGCCCCAGCATTTT CASSVGFSLPQHF . TRBJ1-5 . TRBV12-3/TRBV12-4
TGCAGCGTGGACAGGACGAACTATGGCTACACCTTC CSVDRTNYGYTF . TRBJ1-2 TRBD1 TRBV29-1
TGTGCCAGCAGCCCTTCGACGGTAATCTACGAGCAGTACTTC CASSPSTVIYEQYF . TRBJ2-7 . TRBV5-6
TGTGCCAGCAGCCTAGGACAGGGGAGGAACACTGAAGCTTTCTTT CASSLGQGRNTEAFF once TRBJ1-1 TRBD1 TRBV9
TGTGCCAGCAGTCCAAACTACGAGCAGTACTTC CASSPNYEQYF few TRBJ2-7 . TRBV12-3/TRBV12-4
TGTGCCTTAAACCGGGACTCCGCCTACGAGCAGTACTTC CALNRDSAYEQYF . TRBJ2-7 . TRBV30
TGCAGTGCTATGGAGCGGGAGAGTTTTTACGAGCAGTACTTC CSAMERESFYEQYF once TRBJ2-7 TRBD2 TRBV20-1
TGCGCCAGCAGCCGACCGGGGGGCTTGGGCACTGAAGCTTTCTTT CASSRPGGLGTEAFF few TRBJ1-1 . TRBV4-3
TGTGCCAGCAGTTCCCCCGGGGGAGCGGCTGGCTACACCTTC CASSSPGGAAGYTF . TRBJ1-2 . TRBV6-5
TGTGCCAGCAGCGCTAGCGGGAGAGGCACCGGGGAGCTGTTTTTT CASSASGRGTGELFF . TRBJ2-2 TRBD2 TRBV9
TGTGCCAGCAGTCTGCCACAAAGGGAGTACGAGCAGTACTTC CASSLPQREYEQYF . TRBJ2-7 . TRBV28
TGTGCCAGCAGTCCCGGGACAGGGGATGATGGCTACACCTTC CASSPGTGDDGYTF . TRBJ1-2 TRBD1 TRBV25-1
TGTGCCACCAGTGATTTGGCAGGGCCGAACACCGGGGAGCTGTTTTTT CATSDLAGPNTGELFF . TRBJ2-2 . TRBV24-1
TGTGCCAGCAGTTACAGGGGGTTGTACGAGCAGTACTTC CASSYRGLYEQYF . TRBJ2-7 . TRBV6-5
TGTGCCAGCAGTCCCCGGGAAGGGTCATTCTCTGGGGCCAACGTCCTGACTTTC CASSPREGSFSGANVLTF once TRBJ2-6 . TRBV27
TGTGCCAGCAGCGTATCTCGAGCGGATACGCAGTATTTT CASSVSRADTQYF . TRBJ2-3 . TRBV9
TGTGCCAGCAGTTCTTGGGACAGCGGCAATCAGCCCCAGCATTTT CASSSWDSGNQPQHF . TRBJ1-5 TRBD1 TRBV12-3/TRBV12-4
TGTGCCAGCAGCCCGCGGACAGGGGGCGAGCAGTACTTC CASSPRTGGEQYF . TRBJ2-7 TRBD1 TRBV13
TGTGCCAGCAGCCCTCGGGACAGCCGTCCCGATATTCAGTACTTC CASSPRDSRPDIQYF . TRBJ2-4 TRBD1 TRBV6-1
TGTGCCAGCAGCCACGCCGGGTGGGGGACTAGCACAGATACGCAGTATTTT CASSHAGWGTSTDTQYF . TRBJ2-3 . TRBV3-1
TGTGCCAGCAGCTTGTACGGCTACTCTGGAGATACGCAGTATTTT CASSLYGYSGDTQYF . TRBJ2-3 . TRBV5-4
TGTGCCTGGACGGGTGGGAACTCCTACGGGCAGTACTTC CAWTGGNSYGQYF . TRBJ2-7 . TRBV30
TGTGCCAGCAGTGAACCGACTGACAGGGTCTCCTCTGGGGCCAACGTCCTGACTTTC CASSEPTDRVSSGANVLTF . TRBJ2-6 TRBD1 TRBV2
TGTGCCAGCAGCCAAGTCAGGGAGTCTGGCTACACCTTC CASSQVRESGYTF . TRBJ1-2 . TRBV4-2
TGCAGTGCGATCGGGACTAGCGGGGGTGGCAATGAGCAGTTCTTC CSAIGTSGGGNEQFF . TRBJ2-1 TRBD2 TRBV20-1
TGTGCCAGCAGTACCGAGGTTAGCTCTGGGGGATACGAGCAGTACTTC CASSTEVSSGGYEQYF few TRBJ2-7 . TRBV7-8
TGTGCCAGTAGTATAGTTCCGGACAGCTACGAGCAGTACTTC CASSIVPDSYEQYF . TRBJ2-7 . TRBV19
TGTGCCAGCAGCCCCCAGGGGCCGGAGGACAATCAGCCCCAGCATTTT CASSPQGPEDNQPQHF . TRBJ1-5 . TRBV4-2
TGCAGTGCCGGAAGGGACAGACACAATGAGCAGTTCTTC CSAGRDRHNEQFF . TRBJ2-1 TRBD1 TRBV20-1
TGTGCCAGCAGCCCCTCCCACAGGGGAAGTAGGGATCAGCCCCAGCATTTT CASSPSHRGSRDQPQHF . TRBJ1-5 TRBD1 TRBV7-2
TGTGCCAGCAGTGGTGGTGAATTGAACACTGAAGCTTTCTTT CASSGGELNTEAFF . TRBJ1-1 . TRBV25-1
TGTGCCAGCACCCCATGGGGCCCGACAGGGGTGTCCTACGAGCAGTACTTC CASTPWGPTGVSYEQYF . TRBJ2-7 TRBD1 TRBV28
TGCAGCGTTGAAGATCTTCTAGGGATGGGCGAGCAGTACTTC CSVEDLLGMGEQYF . TRBJ2-7 . TRBV29-1
TGTGCCAGCGGGAGCGACACTGAAGCTTTCTTT CASGSDTEAFF . TRBJ1-1 . TRBV6-5
TGTGCCTGGATCAGGGCGAACACCGGGGAGCTGTTTTTT CAWIRANTGELFF once TRBJ2-2 . TRBV30
TGTGCCAGCAGCTTAGACCCGAATTCACCTAACACCGGGGAGCTGTTTTTT CASSLDPNSPNTGELFF . TRBJ2-2 . TRBV7-9
TGTGCCAGCAGCGTAGTCGGGGAATCCTACAATGAGCAGTTCTTC CASSVVGESYNEQFF once TRBJ2-1 . TRBV9
TGTGCCTGGACGGGGACTAGCGGGGGCAATGAGCAGTTCTTC CAWTGTSGGNEQFF . TRBJ2-1 TRBD2 TRBV30
TGTGCCAGCAGTGAATACACCAGGGTAGGTGAGCAGTTCTTC CASSEYTRVGEQFF . TRBJ2-1 . TRBV6-2/TRBV6-3
TGTGCCAGCCGTACTTTGGTTACCGGGGCCAACGTCCTGACTTTC CASRTLVTGANVLTF . TRBJ2-6 . TRBV12-3/TRBV12-4
TGCAGTGCTAGAGAAGGGCGGGGTTACAATGAGCAGTTCTTC CSAREGRGYNEQFF once TRBJ2-1 . TRBV20-1
TGTGCCAGCAGTTACGGGACAGGGTACGAGCAGTACTTC CASSYGTGYEQYF once TRBJ2-7 TRBD1 TRBV6-5
TGTGCCAGCAGTCGCTCCGCCAGCGGGTACAATGAGCAGTTCTTC CASSRSASGYNEQFF . TRBJ2-1 . TRBV6-2/TRBV6-3
TGTGCCAGCAGCTCCGTTGCGGGTCTTAGCACAGATACGCAGTATTTT CASSSVAGLSTDTQYF . TRBJ2-3 . TRBV7-2
TGTGCCAGCAGCTTAGCGCCAGACCCAGCCCCAGATACGCAGTATTTT CASSLAPDPAPDTQYF . TRBJ2-3 . TRBV7-8
TGTGCCAGCAGTACCGGGACCTCAGGGGAGCAGTTCTTC CASSTGTSGEQFF . TRBJ2-1 . TRBV6-5
TGTGCCAGCAGCTCCTCCGGCCGGAACGAGCAGTACTTC CASSSSGRNEQYF . TRBJ2-7 . TRBV7-8
TGCGCCAGCAGTGCGGCCAGGACCGTCGACGAGCAGTACTTC CASSAARTVDEQYF . TRBJ2-7 . TRBV10-1
TGTGCCAGCTCAGCGGGAGACTACAATGAGCAGTTCTTC CASSAGDYNEQFF . TRBJ2-1 TRBD2 TRBV6-2/TRBV6-3
TGTGCCAGCAGCTTGGGACCCGGTCCCGGGGCGGATACGCAGTATTTT CASSLGPGPGADTQYF . TRBJ2-3 . TRBV5-6
TGTGCCAGCAGCGTAGCGGGGCGTGACCCAGCTTTCTTT CASSVAGRDPAFF . TRBJ1-1 . TRBV9
TGTGCCTGGAGTGGTGGGCAGAACTACGAGCAGTACTTC CAWSGGQNYEQYF . TRBJ2-7 . TRBV30
TGTGCCAGCAGTGAAGTAGGAGGGGGATATACGCAGTATTTT CASSEVGGGYTQYF . TRBJ2-3 . TRBV6-1